Each of the 12 T cell receptor beta chains below was sequenced from the same sample in a study of T cell repertoires in cytomegalovirus infection. TCRdb re-derived calls from the reads in MiXCR, one entry per CDR3 protein. Of about 740,000 distinct CDR3 sequences listed, about 33% were seen once; the top ten hold 18%. Their specific antigens are unknown. Material: cultured PBMCs, obtained from culture after CMV antigen stimulation. The source is a human donor in good health (CMV status not recorded). Some clones in this sample may be carry-over from other donors' samples.

Only a few counts were recorded for this clonotype. The V call is TRBV19, the J call TRBJ2-1; 9 nucleotides line up with TRBD2. V shed 3 bases and J 2 bases; nucleotides not matched to a gene: 8. The CDR3 totals 17 residues. The germline V gene has CDR1 LNHDA and CDR2 SQIVND (reference sequence). CDR3 region: CASSISPSGMTYNEQFF. As DNA, the CDR3 is TGTGCCAGTAGTATTAGCCCTAGCGGGATGACCTACAATGAGCAGTTCTTC.

The chain has TRBV6-2 or TRBV6-3 and TRBJ2-5; weak D call: TRBD2 (6 bases). Germline CDR1 is MNHEY and CDR2 is SVGEGT. Trimming left V 3 bases short and J 7 bases short, with 18 bases between. This CDR3 has 15 residues. The chain's CDR3 is CASSYRDSGPGTQYF. For the CDR3, the DNA is TGTGCCAGCAGTTATCGGGATAGCGGTCCAGGGACCCAGTACTTC.

The V call is TRBV30, the J call TRBJ1-5, with D maybe TRBD1 (6 bases). V shed 4 bases and J shed 4 bases, with 20 bases lying between them. Germline assignment: CDR1 GTSNPN and CDR2 SVGIG (reference sequence). This CDR3 contains 16 residues. In DNA form, the CDR3 reads TGTGCCTGGAACCTAGGGGGGTTGGGGCGGAATCAGCCCCAGCATTTT. Encoded protein: CAWNLGGLGRNQPQHF.

This chain connects TRBV19 to TRBJ1-1; 9 bases map to TRBD1. Per germline, CDR1 LNHDA and CDR2 SQIVND (reference sequence). This CDR3 has 15 amino acids. Losses at the gene ends were 9 bases for V and 1 base for J; bases not matched to a gene: 9. The CDR3 reads CASSRPGQGNTEAFF. As DNA, the CDR3 is TGTGCCAGCTCGCGACCGGGACAGGGGAACACTGAAGCTTTCTTT.

This rearrangement joins TRBV5-1 to TRBJ2-7; D possibly matches TRBD1 or TRBD2 (5 bases each). The V gene's germline CDR1 is SGHRS and CDR2 YFSETQ. The CDR3 extends over 13 amino acids. Trimming removed 6 bases at V and 6 bases at J, with 16 bases between. CDR3 protein: CASTRDPSSEQYF. In DNA form, the CDR3 reads TGCGCCAGCACCAGGGACCCCTCCAGCGAGCAGTACTTC. Looking up the rest from reference TRBV5-1 and TRBJ2-7 gives the full variable domain: KAGVTQTPRYLIKTRGQQVTLSCSPISGHRSVSWYQQTPGQGLQFLFEYFSETQRNKGNFPGRFSGRQFSNSRSEMNVSTLELGDSALYLCASTRDPSSEQYFGPGTRLTVT.

This clonotype has only a few counts. The V call is TRBV7-2, the J call TRBJ2-5; D ambiguous. The length of the CDR3 is 13 residues. Germline-derived CDR1 and CDR2 are SGHTA and FQGNSA. V lost 5 bases and J lost 4, with 11 bases in between. The CDR3 region is CASSGRQRETQYF. The CDR3 DNA sequence: TGTGCCAGCAGCGGGCGTCAGCGAGAGACCCAGTACTTC. Complete variable domain (other parts from reference TRBV7-2 and TRBJ2-5): GAGVSQSPSNKVTEKGKDVELRCDPISGHTALYWYRQSLGQGLEFLIYFQGNSAPDKSGLPSDRFSAERTGGSVSTLTIQRTQQEDSAVYLCASSGRQRETQYFGPGTRLLVL.

This clonotype was counted only a few times. The rearrangement links TRBV2 to TRBJ2-7; D possibly matches TRBD1 or TRBD2 (5 bases each). The germline V gene has CDR1 SNHLY and CDR2 FYNNEI. The CDR3 extends over 13 amino acids. Trimming stripped 3 bases from V and 7 bases from J, with 13 bases between. CDR3 coding DNA: TGTGCCAGCAGTGATGTGGGGGATCTGGAGCAGTACTTC. Protein sequence: CASSDVGDLEQYF.

This clonotype was seen a few times. The chain couples TRBV12-3 or TRBV12-4 to TRBJ2-5; D tentatively reads TRBD1 or TRBD2 (5 bases each). V was clipped by 8 bases and J by 2 bases, with 15 bases between them. The CDR3 totals 14 residues. The CDR3 reads CASSEGPEQETQYF. The CDR3, as DNA: TGTGCCAGCTCAGAGGGGCCGGAACAAGAGACCCAGTACTTC.

This clonotype was picked up a small number of times. J is TRBJ1-5 and V is TRBV7-9; 8 positions agree with TRBD1. The CDR3 extends over 17 amino acids. Germline assignment: CDR1 SEHNR and CDR2 FQNEAQ (reference sequence). V trimming: 1 base; J trimming: 4 bases; junction bases outside the gene matches: 9. CDR3 protein: CASSLGSDRGGNQPQHF. The CDR3 DNA reads as TGTGCCAGCAGCTTAGGGTCCGACAGGGGTGGAAATCAGCCCCAGCATTTT.

This clonotype was observed a handful of times. The chain is built from TRBV7-2 and TRBJ2-5; D gene uncertain. Germline V CDR1 and CDR2: SGHTA, FQGNSA. This CDR3 region has 18 residues. Trimming stripped 6 bases from V and 2 bases from J, with 25 bases between. The CDR3 region has the DNA TGTGCCAGCAGTCCCGGGCGGCCTATAATCCCGCTACAAGAGACCCAGTACTTC. Its protein is CASSPGRPIIPLQETQYF.

This clonotype was seen many times. The chain employs TRBV7-2 and TRBJ2-3; TRBD2 aligns across 13 bases. Germline V gene sequence: CDR1 SGHTA, CDR2 FQGNSA. There are 16 residues in the CDR3. V lost 4 bases, J lost 1 base, and 2 bases stayed unmatched. The CDR3 protein is CASSYGLAGGTDTQYF. The CDR3 DNA reads as TGTGCCAGCAGCTATGGACTAGCGGGAGGCACAGATACGCAGTATTTT. Complete variable domain (other parts from reference TRBV7-2 and TRBJ2-3): GAGVSQSPSNKVTEKGKDVELRCDPISGHTALYWYRQSLGQGLEFLIYFQGNSAPDKSGLPSDRFSAERTGGSVSTLTIQRTQQEDSAVYLCASSYGLAGGTDTQYFGPGTRLTVL.

This clonotype was seen only a few times. This chain connects TRBV6-1 to TRBJ1-2; D is ambiguous. Germline CDR1 and CDR2: MNHNS and SASEGT. Trimming took 3 bases from V and 5 from J, leaving 7 bases between them. CDR3 length: 12 amino acids. The CDR3 loop is CASSEATYGYTF. The DNA of the CDR3 is TGTGCCAGCAGTGAGGCAACGTATGGCTACACCTTC.